These T cell receptor beta chains were read from a single sample in a study of blood T cell repertoires in COVID-19. The protocol was immunoSEQ multiplex PCR, while the TCRdb copy is restricted to in-frame clones and leaves out a portion. The sample has 200,000 to 250,000 clones, around 88% seen once. The sequenced sample consisted of peripheral blood. The receptors stem from a woman in her twenties or thirties with COVID-19, enrolled during active disease. Both conserved end residues are part of each CDR3. The D gene is left open where the match is weak. Clone size appears in some rows only: once, few, many, or a class for an expanded clone.

TRBJ2-7 | TRBV6-2/TRBV6-3 | - | - | CASSYRGANGYEQYF | TGTGCCAGCAGTTACCGGGGGGCCAATGGTTACGAGCAGTACTTC
TRBJ2-5 | TRBV6-5 | TRBD1 | - | CASIRTDRVEETQYF | TGTGCCAGCATTAGAACCGACAGGGTCGAAGAGACCCAGTACTTC
TRBJ1-2 | TRBV11-3 | - | - | CASSSNLGDGYTF | TGTGCCAGCAGCTCAAACCTAGGAGATGGCTACACCTTC
TRBJ1-2 | TRBV11-3 | - | - | CASSSSLGRDGYTF | TGTGCCAGCAGCTCCTCCTTGGGCAGGGATGGCTACACCTTC
TRBJ2-3 | TRBV6-5 | TRBD2 | - | CASSYSGKSTDTQYF | TGTGCCAGCAGCTATAGCGGGAAGAGCACAGATACGCAGTATTTT
TRBJ2-7 | TRBV21-1 | - | once | CASSSGHLLSYEQYF | TGTGCCAGCAGCAGCGGACACCTACTCTCCTACGAGCAGTACTTC
TRBJ2-7 | TRBV15 | - | - | CATSAGQYRGLYSYEQYF | TGTGCCACCAGCGCGGGACAATACAGGGGATTATACTCCTACGAGCAGTACTTC
TRBJ1-2 | TRBV3-1/TRBV3-2 | TRBD1 | - | CASSQESSGGYGYTF | TGTGCCAGCAGCCAAGAATCGTCAGGGGGTTATGGCTACACCTTC
TRBJ2-2 | TRBV7-8 | TRBD1 | - | CASSRSTGPNTGELFF | TGTGCCAGCAGCCGATCGACAGGGCCGAACACCGGGGAGCTGTTTTTT
TRBJ2-2 | TRBV2 | TRBD1 | - | CASRTGPHPNTGELFF | TGTGCCAGCCGGACAGGGCCCCACCCGAACACCGGGGAGCTGTTTTTT
TRBJ2-1 | TRBV5-1 | - | - | CASSADRHEQFF | TGCGCCAGCAGCGCGGATAGACATGAGCAGTTCTTC
TRBJ1-1 | TRBV6-2/TRBV6-3 | TRBD1 | - | CASSTDRGPNTEAFF | TGTGCCAGCAGCACGGACAGGGGCCCGAACACTGAAGCTTTCTTT
TRBJ2-5 | TRBV30 | TRBD2 | - | CAWRGLAETQYF | TGTGCCTGGAGAGGACTAGCAGAGACCCAGTACTTC
TRBJ2-1 | TRBV5-1 | - | - | CASSPAPPRNEQFF | TGCGCCAGCAGCCCCGCCCCACCCAGAAATGAGCAGTTCTTC
TRBJ1-2 | TRBV27 | TRBD1 | - | CASSVTGTAGYGYTF | TGTGCCAGCAGTGTCACCGGGACAGCCGGTTATGGCTACACCTTC
TRBJ1-1 | TRBV30 | - | - | CAWSRGDGAEAFF | TGTGCCTGGAGTCGCGGCGACGGGGCTGAAGCTTTCTTT
TRBJ1-2 | TRBV7-9 | - | - | CASSPSEGYTF | TGTGCCAGCAGCCCATCTGAGGGCTACACCTTC
TRBJ2-7 | TRBV29-1 | TRBD1 | once | CSVAGGTGGYEQYF | TGCAGCGTTGCGGGGGGGACAGGGGGCTACGAGCAGTACTTC
TRBJ1-1 | TRBV11-2 | - | - | CASSPTTGRGTEAFF | TGTGCCAGCAGCCCCACGACCGGCCGGGGCACTGAAGCTTTCTTT
TRBJ2-2 | TRBV9 | TRBD2 | - | CASTPRGSGRADTGELFF | TGTGCCAGCACCCCGCGGGGTAGCGGGAGGGCCGACACCGGGGAGCTGTTTTTT
TRBJ1-2 | TRBV18 | TRBD1 | few | CASSQRTNRGRDYGYTF | TGTGCCAGCTCACAACGAACAAACAGGGGGCGCGACTATGGCTACACCTTC
TRBJ1-4 | TRBV19 | - | - | CASSKLMGLGNEKLFF | TGTGCCAGTAGTAAGCTTATGGGGCTGGGGAATGAAAAACTGTTTTTT
TRBJ2-2 | TRBV10-2 | - | - | CASRGLSRHGELFF | TGCGCCAGCAGAGGACTTTCCCGGCACGGGGAGCTGTTTTTT
TRBJ1-5 | TRBV19 | - | - | CASSMREGLPQPQHF | TGTGCCAGTAGTATGAGGGAGGGGTTGCCTCAGCCCCAGCATTTT
TRBJ2-5 | TRBV11-3 | TRBD2 | - | CASTGLASETQYF | TGTGCCAGCACGGGACTAGCGTCAGAGACCCAGTACTTC
TRBJ2-7 | TRBV5-1 | TRBD1 | once | CASSFRGSGGSYEQYF | TGCGCCAGCAGCTTTAGGGGGTCAGGGGGTTCCTACGAGCAGTACTTC
TRBJ1-5 | TRBV27 | TRBD1 | - | CASSLFRDRAPYSNQPQHF | TGTGCCAGCAGTCTTTTCCGGGACAGGGCTCCTTATAGCAATCAGCCCCAGCATTTT